The sequence of this TCR beta chain was determined in a study of blood T cells in healthy people across ages. Together with a sample-barcoded 5' primer, a J-beta primer mix was included in a second PCR lasting roughly 6 to 12 cycles. TCRdb passed the 5' RACE reads through MiXCR, listing each CDR3 protein once. The profile covers around 1.7 million distinct CDR3 sequences, with 28% appearing a single time and roughly 8% taken by the ten largest. At least ten counts were recorded for this clonotype. The germline V gene encodes CDR1 SGDLS and CDR2 YYNGEE. The CDR3 is made up of 15 amino acids. V was cut by 0 bases and J by 2 bases, with 10 bases left in between.

This TCR derives from a woman aged 25-40 years in good health. This sequence joins TRBV9 and TRBJ2-3, with D possibly called TRBD1 or TRBD2 (5 bases each). Sequenced material: blood. For the CDR3, the DNA is TGTGCCAGCAGCGTAGTAGGGACGAACACAGATACGCAGTATTTT. It codes for CASSVVGTNTDTQYF. The variable domain in full, completed from reference TRBV9 and TRBJ2-3, reads DSGVTQTPKHLITATGQRVTLRCSPRSGDLSVYWYQQSLDQGLQFLIQYYNGEERAKGNILERFSAQQFPDLHSELNLSSLELGDSALYFCASSVVGTNTDTQYFGPGTRLTVL.